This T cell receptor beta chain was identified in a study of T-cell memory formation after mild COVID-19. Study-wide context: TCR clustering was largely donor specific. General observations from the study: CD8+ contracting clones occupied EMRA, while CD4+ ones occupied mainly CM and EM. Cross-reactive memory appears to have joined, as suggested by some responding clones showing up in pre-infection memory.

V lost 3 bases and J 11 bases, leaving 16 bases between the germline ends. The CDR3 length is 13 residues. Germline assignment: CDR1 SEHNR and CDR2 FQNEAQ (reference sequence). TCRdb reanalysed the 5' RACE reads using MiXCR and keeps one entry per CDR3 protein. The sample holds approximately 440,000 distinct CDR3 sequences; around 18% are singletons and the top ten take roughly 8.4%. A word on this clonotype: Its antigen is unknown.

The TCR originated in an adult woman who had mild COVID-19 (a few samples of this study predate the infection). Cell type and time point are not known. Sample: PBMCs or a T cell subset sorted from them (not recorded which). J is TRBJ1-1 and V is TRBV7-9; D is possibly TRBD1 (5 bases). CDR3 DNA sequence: TGTGCCAGCAGCTTCGGAGGGGAGGTTACTGCTTTCTTT. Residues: CASSFGGEVTAFF.